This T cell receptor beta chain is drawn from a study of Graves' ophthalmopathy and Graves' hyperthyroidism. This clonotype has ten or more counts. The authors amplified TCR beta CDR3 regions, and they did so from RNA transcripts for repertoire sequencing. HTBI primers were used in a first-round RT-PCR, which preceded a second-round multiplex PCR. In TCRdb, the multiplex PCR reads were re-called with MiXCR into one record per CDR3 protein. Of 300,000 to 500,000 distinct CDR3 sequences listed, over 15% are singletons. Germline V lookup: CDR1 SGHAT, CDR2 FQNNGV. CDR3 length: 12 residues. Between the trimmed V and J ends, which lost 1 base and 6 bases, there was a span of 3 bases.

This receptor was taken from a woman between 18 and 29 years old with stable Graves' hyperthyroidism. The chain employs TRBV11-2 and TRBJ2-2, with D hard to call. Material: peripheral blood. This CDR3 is CASSLGAGELFF. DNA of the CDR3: TGTGCCAGCAGCTTAGGGGCCGGGGAGCTGTTTTTT.